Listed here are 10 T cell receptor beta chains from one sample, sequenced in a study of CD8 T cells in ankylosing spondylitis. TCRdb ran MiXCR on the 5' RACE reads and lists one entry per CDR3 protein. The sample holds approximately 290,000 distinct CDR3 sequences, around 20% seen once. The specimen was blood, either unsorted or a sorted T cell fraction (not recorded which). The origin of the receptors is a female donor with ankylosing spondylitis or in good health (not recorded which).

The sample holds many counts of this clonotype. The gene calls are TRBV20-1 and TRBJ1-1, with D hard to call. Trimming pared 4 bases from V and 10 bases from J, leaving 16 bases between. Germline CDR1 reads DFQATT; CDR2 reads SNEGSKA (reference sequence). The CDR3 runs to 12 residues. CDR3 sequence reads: CSANGDWGLAFF. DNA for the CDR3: TGCAGTGCTAACGGGGATTGGGGTCTAGCTTTCTTT.

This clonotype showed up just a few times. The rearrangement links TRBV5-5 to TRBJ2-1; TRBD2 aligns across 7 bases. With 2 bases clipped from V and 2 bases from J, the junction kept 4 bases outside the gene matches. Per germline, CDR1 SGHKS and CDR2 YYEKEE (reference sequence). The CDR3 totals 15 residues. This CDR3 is CASSFGGSTYNEQFF. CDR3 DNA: TGTGCCAGCAGCTTCGGCGGGAGCACCTACAATGAGCAGTTCTTC.

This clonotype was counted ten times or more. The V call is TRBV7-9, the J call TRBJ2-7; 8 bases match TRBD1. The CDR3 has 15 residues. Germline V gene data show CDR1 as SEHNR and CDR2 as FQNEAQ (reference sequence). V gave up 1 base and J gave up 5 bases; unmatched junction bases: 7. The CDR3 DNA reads TGTGCCAGCAGCTTAGAGTATGGACAGGGCCACGAGCAGTACTTC. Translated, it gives CASSLEYGQGHEQYF.

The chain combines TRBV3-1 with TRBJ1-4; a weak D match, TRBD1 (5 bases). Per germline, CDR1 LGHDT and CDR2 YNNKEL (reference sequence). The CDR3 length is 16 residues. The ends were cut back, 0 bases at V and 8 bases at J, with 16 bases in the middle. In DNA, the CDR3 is TGTGCCAGCAGCCAAGATTACGGGGGGTTGGCCGAAAAACTGTTTTTT. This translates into CASSQDYGGLAEKLFF.

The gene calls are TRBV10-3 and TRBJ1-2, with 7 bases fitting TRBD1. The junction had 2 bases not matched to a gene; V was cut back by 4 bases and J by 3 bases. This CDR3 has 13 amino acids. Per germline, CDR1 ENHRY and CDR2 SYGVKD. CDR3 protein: CAISGTGDYGYTF. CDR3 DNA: TGTGCCATCAGTGGAACAGGGGACTATGGCTACACCTTC.

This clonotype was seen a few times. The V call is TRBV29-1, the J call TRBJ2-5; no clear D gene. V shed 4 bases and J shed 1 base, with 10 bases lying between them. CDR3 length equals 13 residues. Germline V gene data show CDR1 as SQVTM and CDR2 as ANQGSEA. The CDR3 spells CSVVGRLQETQYF. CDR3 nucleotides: TGCAGCGTTGTGGGTCGACTCCAAGAGACCCAGTACTTC.

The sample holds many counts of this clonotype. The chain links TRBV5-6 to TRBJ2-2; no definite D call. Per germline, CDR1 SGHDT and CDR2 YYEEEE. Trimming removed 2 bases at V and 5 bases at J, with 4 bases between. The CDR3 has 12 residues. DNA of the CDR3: TGTGCCAGCAGCTTACCAACCGGGGAGCTGTTTTTT. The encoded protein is CASSLPTGELFF.

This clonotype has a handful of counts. The CDR3 here is CASSFMGSTDTQYF. As DNA, the CDR3 is TGTGCCAGCAGCTTCATGGGCTCCACAGATACGCAGTATTTT. The chain employs TRBV9 and TRBJ2-3; D uncertain. The germline CDR1 and CDR2 sequences are SGDLS and YYNGEE. The V and J ends lost 4 bases and 2 bases respectively, with 11 bases between them. The CDR3 contains 14 residues.

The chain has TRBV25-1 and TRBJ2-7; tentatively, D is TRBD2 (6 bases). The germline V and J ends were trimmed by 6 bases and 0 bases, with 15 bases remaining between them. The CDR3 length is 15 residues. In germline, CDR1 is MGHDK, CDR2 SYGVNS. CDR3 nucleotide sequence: TGTGCCAGCAGGAAAGGTCGCGGGATCTCCTACGAGCAGTACTTC. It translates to CASRKGRGISYEQYF.

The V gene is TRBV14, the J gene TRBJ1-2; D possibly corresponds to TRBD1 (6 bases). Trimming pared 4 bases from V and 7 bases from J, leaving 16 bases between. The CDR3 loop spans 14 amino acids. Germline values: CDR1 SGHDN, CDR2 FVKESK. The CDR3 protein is CASSPRLQGGGYTF. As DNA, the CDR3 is TGTGCCAGCAGCCCCCGCCTACAGGGTGGTGGCTACACCTTC.